The 3 T cell receptor beta chains below come from one sample, sequenced in a study of T-cell reconstitution after alpha-beta-depleted transplantation in children. Unique molecular identifiers were used in preparing the TCRbeta library. A single record per CDR3 protein comes from TCRdb applying MiXCR to the PCR reads. Here the sample spans about 260,000 distinct CDR3 sequences, less than 9% being singletons. This specimen was PBMCs, mostly from graft donor cells, taken 180 days after TCRalphabeta/CD19-depleted stem cell transplant. These receptor sequences come from a male patient younger than 18 who had a stem cell transplant for acute lymphoblastic leukemia, so the T cells may come from the graft donor.

This clonotype occurred many times. One junction end does not reproduce the germline sequence, and a read error may be involved. V and J are TRBV7-2 and TRBJ1-2, with 7 nucleotides matching TRBD1. CDR3 length: 13 residues. Per the germline V gene, CDR1 is SGHTA and CDR2 is FQGNSA. The CDR3 is CASSLEGGQPFSF. The DNA of the CDR3 is TGTGCCAGCAGCTTAGAGGGGGGACAGCCTTTCTCCTTC.

V usage is TRBV2 and J usage is TRBJ2-7, with D hard to call. The CDR3 is made up of 14 amino acids. V dropped 5 bases and J dropped 0 bases, with 11 bases sitting between them. CDR1 is SNHLY and CDR2 is FYNNEI in the germline V gene. The CDR3 loop is CASSLGKHSYEQYF. CDR3 DNA: TGTGCCAGCAGTTTAGGCAAGCACTCCTACGAGCAGTACTTC.

In its sample, this clonotype was seen many times. The chain carries TRBV4-3 and TRBJ2-4, with unresolved D. The CDR3 is 17 amino acids. V dropped 4 bases and J dropped 0 bases, with 16 bases sitting between them. CDR1 is LGHNA and CDR2 is YSLEER in the germline V gene. CDR3 protein: CASSLDRSEVAKNIQYF. The CDR3 nucleotides read TGCGCCAGCAGCCTAGACCGGTCCGAGGTAGCCAAAAACATTCAGTACTTC.